Following are 10 T cell receptor beta chains from one sample sequenced in a study of blood T cell repertoires in COVID-19. Using immunoSEQ multiplex PCR, the repertoire was profiled, and TCRdb retains in-frame clones only, with some absent. The repertoire consists of fewer than 60,000 clones, with around 75% occurring once and the leading ten covering 25%. Specimen: peripheral blood. These TCRs come from a human donor in a cohort sampled during active COVID-19.

This clone was observed a few times. This sequence joins TRBV15 and TRBJ2-2, with a possible D match to TRBD2 (6 bases). The CDR3 spans 14 residues. The V and J ends lost 0 bases and 7 bases respectively, with 9 bases between them. The germline V gene encodes CDR1 LNHNV and CDR2 YYDKDF (reference sequence). The CDR3 loop reads CATSRDREVGELFF. The CDR3 coding sequence is TGTGCCACCAGCAGAGACAGGGAGGTCGGGGAGCTGTTTTTT.

The chain uses TRBV6-5 and TRBJ2-3; D possibly corresponds to TRBD2 (6 bases). The germline V and J ends were trimmed by 8 bases and 2 bases, with 14 bases remaining between them. Germline V CDR1 and CDR2: MNHEY, SVGAGI. The CDR3 consists of 14 residues. The CDR3 is CASRMGGFTDTQYF. The CDR3 nucleotides are TGTGCCAGCCGAATGGGAGGCTTCACAGATACGCAGTATTTT.

The genes are TRBV7-8 and TRBJ1-5; D perhaps matches TRBD1 (5 bases). The CDR3 sequence is 19 residues long. V was cut by 5 bases and J by 0 bases, with 23 bases left in between. CDR1 and CDR2 from the germline V gene are SGHVS and FQNEAQ. The CDR3: CASSEGGRGPLYSNQPQHF. The CDR3 DNA follows: TGTGCCAGCAGCGAGGGAGGGAGGGGACCCCTTTATAGCAATCAGCCCCAGCATTTT. The whole variable domain, filled in from reference TRBV7-8 and TRBJ1-5, reads GAGVSQSPRYKVAKRGQDVALRCDPISGHVSLFWYQQALGQGPEFLTYFQNEAQLDKSGLPSDRFFAERPEGSVSTLKIQRTQQEDSAVYLCASSEGGRGPLYSNQPQHFGDGTRLSIL.

As for this clone: Mismatch with germline at one junction end may stem from a read error. The chain recombines TRBV4-3 with TRBJ1-2; tentative D call: TRBD1 (5 bases). The CDR3 spans 17 residues. The germline gives CDR1 LGHNA, CDR2 YSLEER. The CDR3 bases are TGCGCCAACAGCAGACTGGCTTCTGGCCAAGGGGACTATGGCTACACCTTC. Protein: CANSRLASGQGDYGYTF.

This chain joins TRBV7-2 and TRBJ1-2, with D uncertain. V was pared by 1 base and J by 5 bases, with 11 bases between. Per germline, CDR1 SGHTA and CDR2 FQGNSA. The CDR3 contains 14 residues. In nucleotides, the CDR3 is TGTGCCAGCAGCTTAGGACTCCCCCAGTATGGCTACACCTTC. Residues: CASSLGLPQYGYTF.

The V call is TRBV2, the J call TRBJ1-6, with TRBD1 matching over 9 bases. J gave up 7 bases and V 7 bases, and 8 bases lay outside the gene matches. In germline, CDR1 is SNHLY, CDR2 FYNNEI. The CDR3 sequence is 15 residues long. The chain's CDR3 is CASNLVGQGNSPLHF. In nucleotides, the CDR3 is TGTGCCAGCAATTTAGTTGGACAGGGGAATTCACCCCTCCACTTT.

V and J are TRBV7-3 and TRBJ2-1; 8 bases line up with TRBD2. V lost 5 bases and J lost 10; bases outside the gene matches: 7. There are 13 residues in the CDR3. Germline V CDR1 and CDR2: SGHTA, FQGTGA. The chain's CDR3 is CASSGAGVEEQFF. The CDR3 DNA is TGTGCCAGCAGCGGAGCGGGGGTAGAGGAGCAGTTCTTC.

This sequence joins TRBV6-5 and TRBJ2-5; possible D gene TRBD2, 6 bases. In germline, CDR1 is MNHEY, CDR2 SVGAGI. The CDR3 extends over 16 amino acids. Trimming pared 0 bases from V and 2 bases from J, leaving 13 bases between. CDR3 nucleotides: TGTGCCAGCAGTTACTCGATGGGGGGAGAGCAAGAGACCCAGTACTTC. Its translation is CASSYSMGGEQETQYF.

The chain's CDR3 is CASSIERRAAANEKLFF. The DNA for the CDR3 is TGTGCCAGTAGTATAGAGCGCAGGGCCGCGGCTAATGAAAAACTGTTTTTT. The genes are TRBV19 and TRBJ1-4, with a tentative D call TRBD1 (5 bases). The CDR3 contains 17 residues. Trimming took off 0 bases at V and 3 bases at J, with 14 bases between the two ends. The germline V gene encodes CDR1 LNHDA and CDR2 SQIVND (reference sequence).

The V call is TRBV5-1, the J call TRBJ1-2; D gene uncertain. V lost 0 bases, J lost 5 bases, and 5 bases lay in between. Germline assignment: CDR1 SGHRS and CDR2 YFSETQ. The CDR3 loop spans 12 amino acids. The CDR3 spells CASSLDRYGYTF. In DNA, the CDR3 is TGCGCCAGCAGCTTGGACAGATATGGCTACACCTTC.